Below are 26 T cell receptor beta chains sequenced from a single sample in a study of shared clonotypes between healthy human individuals. Assay used: immunoSEQ multiplex PCR; TCRdb lists only in-frame clones, some missing. The table shows 2 million to 3 million clones, with approximately 94% occurring only once. The sample taken for sequencing was naive CD4+ T cells from PBMCs. Subset defined: CD45RA+ positively selected. The source of these receptors is a man younger than 30 in good health. Some clones in this sample may be carry-over from other donors' samples.

The rearrangement joins TRBV4-3 to TRBJ1-3; D is possibly TRBD1 (6 bases). Germline-derived CDR1 and CDR2 are LGHNA and YSLEER. Trimming pared 0 bases from V and 1 base from J, leaving 19 bases between. The CDR3 has 19 residues. DNA for the CDR3: TGCGCCAGCAGCCAAGAGGCGGGCAGGGGAGGGTATTCTGGAAACACCATATATTTT. Translated: CASSQEAGRGGYSGNTIYF.

This chain joins TRBV27 and TRBJ1-2, with D hard to call. Per germline, CDR1 MNHEY and CDR2 SMNVEV (reference sequence). The CDR3 runs to 15 residues. The V gene lost 6 bases and the J gene lost 1 base, with 15 bases spanning the gap. The CDR3 here is CASSPVSPSNYGYTF. CDR3 sequence (DNA): TGTGCCAGCAGCCCCGTCAGCCCAAGTAACTATGGCTACACCTTC.

CDR3 nucleotide sequence: TGTGCCAGCAGCCCTCTTGGGACAGGGGGCGCGTGGGAGACCCAGTACTTC. The encoded protein is CASSPLGTGGAWETQYF. The chain is built from TRBV11-2 and TRBJ2-5; TRBD1 aligns across 12 bases. V dropped 5 bases and J dropped 5; count of bases not matched to a gene: 12. Germline CDR1 and CDR2: SGHAT and FQNNGV. The CDR3 length is 17 residues.

The rearrangement joins TRBV4-3 to TRBJ1-5; D is unclear. The germline gives CDR1 LGHNA, CDR2 YSLEER. Trimming removed 0 bases from V and 6 bases from J, with 6 bases in between. The CDR3 runs to 13 residues. This CDR3 is CASSQDFGQPQHF. DNA of the CDR3: TGCGCCAGCAGCCAAGATTTTGGTCAGCCCCAGCATTTT.

This clone was counted once. The chain employs TRBV5-5 and TRBJ2-1; 8 bases are a match to TRBD2. Germline CDR1 is SGHKS and CDR2 is YYEKEE (reference sequence). CDR3 length: 17 residues. V dropped 1 base and J dropped 4; count of bases not matched to a gene: 10. This CDR3 is CASSLFSLASGYNEQFF. The CDR3 DNA reads as TGTGCCAGCAGCTTGTTTTCTCTGGCTAGCGGGTACAATGAGCAGTTCTTC.

The chain is built from TRBV7-9 and TRBJ2-3, with D perhaps matching TRBD2 (6 bases). CDR1 is SEHNR and CDR2 is FQNEAQ in the germline V gene (reference sequence). V lost 3 bases, J lost 4 bases, and 8 bases lay in between. The CDR3 contains 13 residues. CDR3 coding DNA: TGTGCCAGCAGCTTGCGGGGCCCAGATACGCAGTATTTT. Translated, it gives CASSLRGPDTQYF.

The chain employs TRBV28 and TRBJ2-7; D may be TRBD1 (6 bases). V was trimmed by 8 bases and J by 2 bases, leaving 16 bases between them. Per germline, CDR1 MDHEN and CDR2 SYDVKM. The length of the CDR3 is 14 residues. CDR3 in amino acids: CASVGQLNTYEQYF. Written as DNA, the CDR3 is TGTGCCAGCGTAGGACAGCTGAATACCTACGAGCAGTACTTC.

The genes are TRBV7-2 and TRBJ1-3, with 9 bases lining up with TRBD1. Germline-derived CDR1 and CDR2 are SGHTA and FQGNSA. Trimming took 5 bases from V and 4 from J; bases not matched to a gene: 6. The CDR3 is 15 amino acids. In DNA form, the CDR3 reads TGTGCCAGCAGCGAGACAGGGGGTTACGGAAACACCATATATTTT. This translates into CASSETGGYGNTIYF.

The rearrangement links TRBV28 to TRBJ2-7; D possibly corresponds to TRBD2 (6 bases). V gave up 7 bases and J gave up 2 bases, with 12 bases separating them. The CDR3 length is 13 residues. CDR1 and CDR2 (germline): MDHEN, SYDVKM. The CDR3 region is CASTGTLTYEQYF. In DNA form, the CDR3 reads TGTGCCAGCACCGGGACTCTAACCTACGAGCAGTACTTC.

The V call is TRBV5-5, the J call TRBJ1-2, with 8 positions matching TRBD1. The germline gives CDR1 SGHKS, CDR2 YYEKEE (reference sequence). This CDR3 is 14 amino acids long. V gave up 4 bases and J gave up 4 bases; unmatched junction bases: 6. The CDR3 loop reads CASSPRTGTYGYTF. The CDR3, as DNA: TGTGCCAGCAGCCCGAGGACAGGGACCTATGGCTACACCTTC. The full variable domain, rest sourced from reference TRBV5-5 and TRBJ1-2, is DAGVTQSPTHLIKTRGQQVTLRCSPISGHKSVSWYQQVLGQGPQFIFQYYEKEERGRGNFPDRFSARQFPNYSSELNVNALLLGDSALYLCASSPRTGTYGYTFGSGTRLTVV.

Notes on this clone: This sample includes further DNA sequences coding for the same CDR3. The rearrangement uses TRBV7-2 and TRBJ2-1, with D unclear. V was shortened by 5 bases and J by 0 bases, with 8 bases between the two germline ends. Germline V gene data show CDR1 as SGHTA and CDR2 as FQGNSA. This CDR3 contains 14 residues. In DNA form, the CDR3 reads TGTGCCAGCAGCCCCCGCGGCTCCTACAATGAGCAGTTCTTC. It translates to CASSPRGSYNEQFF.

The CDR3 here is CASSSLAVTETQYF. The CDR3 DNA reads as TGTGCCAGCAGTTCTCTAGCGGTTACGGAGACCCAGTACTTC. The chain combines TRBV28 with TRBJ2-5; 7 nucleotides agree with TRBD2. This CDR3 is built from 14 residues. J was trimmed by 5 bases and V by 4 bases; bases with no gene match: 7. Germline CDR1 is MDHEN and CDR2 is SYDVKM.

The chain combines TRBV7-2 with TRBJ2-3; D is unresolved. The CDR3 is made up of 16 amino acids. From germline, CDR1 is SGHTA and CDR2 FQGNSA. V lost 4 bases, J lost 0 bases, and 14 bases lay in between. For the CDR3, the DNA is TGTGCCAGCAGCTCCCAGGTATACTACAGCACAGATACGCAGTATTTT. Its protein product is CASSSQVYYSTDTQYF.

The CDR3 loop is CASSESSHRGLHYEQYF. The CDR3 DNA sequence: TGTGCCAGCAGTGAAAGCTCCCACAGGGGGCTCCACTACGAGCAGTACTTC. V gene TRBV6-1 combines with J gene TRBJ2-7; 9 bases fit TRBD1. This CDR3 region has 17 residues. Germline CDR1 reads MNHNS; CDR2 reads SASEGT. V trimming: 2 bases; J trimming: 3 bases; junction bases outside the gene matches: 11.

This sequence joins TRBV7-9 and TRBJ2-1; 7 nucleotides align to TRBD2. The length of the CDR3 is 16 residues. Germline lookup yields CDR1 SEHNR and CDR2 FQNEAQ (reference sequence). The V segment lost 1 base and the J segment 2 bases; nucleotides outside the gene matches: 5. The CDR3 here is CASSLGGGRTYNEQFF. The CDR3 bases are TGTGCCAGCAGCTTAGGAGGCGGGAGAACCTACAATGAGCAGTTCTTC.

The V and J genes are TRBV5-1 and TRBJ2-5; D is unclear. V was trimmed by 4 bases and J by 2 bases, leaving 12 bases between them. From germline, CDR1 is SGHRS and CDR2 YFSETQ. This CDR3 has 14 amino acids. The CDR3 loop is CASSPLQIQETQYF. The CDR3, as DNA: TGCGCCAGCAGCCCGCTACAGATACAAGAGACCCAGTACTTC.

This chain joins TRBV7-9 and TRBJ1-3; D is perhaps TRBD1 (5 bases). Germline V lookup: CDR1 SEHNR, CDR2 FQNEAQ (reference sequence). This CDR3 is built from 15 residues. Deletions cut 2 bases from V and 4 bases from J, with 12 bases between. The CDR3 nucleotides are TGTGCCAGCAGCTTATTGCAGGGACGAGGAAACACCATATATTTT. As protein: CASSLLQGRGNTIYF.

On this clone: The same CDR3 is also encoded by other DNA sequences in this sample. The V gene is TRBV18, the J gene TRBJ2-1, with D unclear. The V end lost 3 bases, the J end lost 0 bases, and 9 bases lay between the germline ends. CDR1 KGHSH and CDR2 LQKENI come from the germline V gene. This CDR3 region has 15 residues. This chain's CDR3 is CASSPLRSSYNEQFF. In DNA form, the CDR3 reads TGTGCCAGCTCACCCCTACGAAGCTCCTACAATGAGCAGTTCTTC.

The gene calls are TRBV28 and TRBJ2-1; 9 bases agree with TRBD2. Germline loops: CDR1 MDHEN, CDR2 SYDVKM. The CDR3 has 15 amino acids. J was trimmed by 6 bases and V by 6 bases; bases with no gene match: 9. This chain's CDR3 is CASSLAGARGNEQFF. As DNA, the CDR3 is TGTGCCAGCAGCTTAGCGGGAGCCCGCGGCAATGAGCAGTTCTTC.

The chain links TRBV7-9 to TRBJ2-6; D unresolved. This CDR3 is built from 13 residues. The germline gives CDR1 SEHNR, CDR2 FQNEAQ (reference sequence). Trimming stripped 10 bases from V and 0 bases from J, with 7 bases between. The CDR3 here is CAITNSGANVLTF. CDR3 nucleotides: TGTGCCATCACGAACTCTGGGGCCAACGTCCTGACTTTC. Full variable domain (remainder filled in from reference TRBV7-9 and TRBJ2-6): DTGVSQNPRHKITKRGQNVTFRCDPISEHNRLYWYRQTLGQGPEFLTYFQNEAQLEKSRLLSDRFSAERPKGSFSTLEIQRTEQGDSAMYLCAITNSGANVLTFGAGSRLTVL.

Comments on this clone: Additional DNA sequences in this sample encode the identical CDR3. The genes are TRBV2 and TRBJ2-7; D gene unclear. V was trimmed by 4 bases and J by 4 bases, leaving 5 bases between them. The CDR3 is 11 residues long. The germline V gene has CDR1 SNHLY and CDR2 FYNNEI. The CDR3 is CASSAPYEQYF. The DNA for the CDR3 is TGTGCCAGCAGTGCGCCGTACGAGCAGTACTTC. Supplemented by reference TRBV2 and TRBJ2-7, the full variable domain reads EPEVTQTPSHQVTQMGQEVILRCVPISNHLYFYWYRQILGQKVEFLVSFYNNEISEKSEIFDDQFSVERPDGSNFTLKIRSTKLEDSAMYFCASSAPYEQYFGPGTRLTVT.

The chain recombines TRBV7-2 with TRBJ1-4; D ambiguous. Per germline, CDR1 SGHTA and CDR2 FQGNSA. Trimming took off 8 bases at V and 0 bases at J, with 13 bases between the two ends. CDR3 length: 15 amino acids. The CDR3 is CASGLQPTTNEKLFF. The CDR3 DNA sequence: TGTGCCAGCGGTCTCCAGCCCACAACTAATGAAAAACTGTTTTTT.

This clone was seen only once. The DNA of the CDR3 is TGTGCCACCAGACCGGGCCCTTTAGAGGGGGGCGCAAGACCCTTCAAGCAGTACTTC. It encodes CATRPGPLEGGARPFKQYF. The V gene is TRBV15, the J gene TRBJ2-7; D is tentatively TRBD1 or TRBD2 (6 bases each). V lost 6 bases and J 8 bases, leaving 35 bases between the germline ends. This CDR3 is 19 amino acids long. The germline V gene has CDR1 LNHNV and CDR2 YYDKDF (reference sequence).

The chain recombines TRBV7-9 with TRBJ2-7, with 9 bases that match TRBD2. This CDR3 has 16 residues. Germline V gene lookup returns CDR1 SEHNR and CDR2 FQNEAQ (reference sequence). Unmatched junction bases numbered 9, after V lost 0 bases and J lost 6 bases. CDR3 sequence reads: CASSLAQVAGAGEQYF. CDR3 DNA: TGTGCCAGCAGCTTAGCGCAAGTAGCGGGAGCGGGCGAGCAGTACTTC.

This chain joins TRBV20-1 and TRBJ2-7, with TRBD1 matching over 8 bases. Germline CDR1 and CDR2: DFQATT and SNEGSKA (reference sequence). The CDR3 spans 11 residues. J gave up 10 bases and V 3 bases, and 5 bases lay outside the gene matches. CDR3 residues: CSARDRDLQYF. The CDR3 DNA sequence: TGCAGTGCTAGGGACAGGGACCTTCAGTACTTC.

The chain is built from TRBV28 and TRBJ1-4, with a tentative D call TRBD1 (5 bases). Germline values: CDR1 MDHEN, CDR2 SYDVKM. V shed 4 bases and J shed 8 bases, with 20 bases lying between them. There are 16 residues in the CDR3. CDR3 region: CASSSKRGIYGEKLFF. In nucleotides, the CDR3 is TGTGCCAGCAGTTCAAAGCGGGGGATATATGGGGAAAAACTGTTTTTT.